Listed here is a single T cell receptor beta chain. Its antigen is as yet unknown. The data are from a study of cytomegalovirus exposure and HLA in healthy donors. At the level of the study: HLA-typed donors contributed around 82 million unique TCRs, which were held in an early data release.

Points from the study as a whole: In an earlier analysis, about 87% or about 30%: the productive usage of most TCR beta V segments.

The PCR employed 60 Vbeta primers together with 13 Jbeta primers. Profiling relied on immunoSEQ multiplex PCR, and the TCRdb table lists in-frame clones only, not all of them. The profile shows some 130,000 clones, approximately 80% of them singletons. The specimen sequenced was PBMCs. The TCR sequence derives from a man in his forties in good health and CMV-seronegative.

CDR3 protein: CASGLVLASGTWITGELFF. CDR3 sequence (DNA): TGTGCTAGTGGTTTGGTATTGGCTAGCGGGACTTGGATTACCGGGGAGCTGTTTTTT. The chain joins TRBV12-5 to TRBJ2-2; the match to TRBD2 covers 9 bases. V trimming: 0 bases; J trimming: 5 bases; junction bases outside the gene matches: 13. The CDR3 is 19 amino acids. The germline V gene encodes CDR1 LGHNT and CDR2 FRNRAP.